Sequencing of this T cell receptor beta chain was carried out in a study of CD8 T cells in Susac syndrome. It was with random hexamers that about 0.45 to 1 ug RNA was reverse transcribed. Amplification of TCR beta CDR3 spanned 54 Vbeta and 13 Jbeta via immunoSEQ multiplex PCR. A single record per CDR3 protein comes from TCRdb applying MiXCR to the immunoSEQ multiplex PCR reads. The table lists approximately 110,000 distinct CDR3 sequences, more than 80% of them singletons. The CDR3 is 15 amino acids. CDR1 and CDR2 (germline): MGHDK, SYGVNS. The germline V and J ends were trimmed by 2 bases and 4 bases, with 15 bases remaining between them. Patients with stable or active relapsing-remitting disease, all of them treatment-naive, made up the multiple sclerosis controls.

The sequence was obtained from a human donor with multiple sclerosis. Specimen: CD8+ T cells from PBMCs. V and J are TRBV25-1 and TRBJ2-7; maybe TRBD2 (7 bases). CDR3 protein: CASSEGEGGFYEQYF. In DNA form, the CDR3 reads TGTGCCAGCAGTGAAGGGGAGGGGGGGTTTTACGAGCAGTACTTC.